Listed below are T cell receptor beta chains from one sample, sequenced in a study of control samples from healthy donors and cancer patients. TCRdb keeps only in-frame clones here, not all; method: immunoSEQ multiplex PCR. Of approximately 140,000 clones in the sample, approximately 91% were seen once. What was sequenced was blood. Source of these receptors: a woman younger than 45 in good health. CDR3s include the opening cysteine and the closing phenylalanine or tryptophan. The D gene is left open where the match is weak. Not all rows give a size; the values are once, few, many and, for expanded clones, a class.

clone_size,d_call,j_call,v_call,cdr3_nt,cdr3_aa
once,NA,TRBJ1-2,TRBV25-1,TGTGCCAGCAGTGATCGTCCAGGTTCTAATAACTATGGCTACACCTTC,CASSDRPGSNNYGYTF
NA,TRBD1,TRBJ1-2,TRBV5-1,TGCGCCAGCAGCCCCTGGACAGGGGGCGGCTACACCTTC,CASSPWTGGGYTF
NA,NA,TRBJ1-2,TRBV20-1,TGCAGTGCTAGAGATCGGGCGGTTCTGACCTTC,CSARDRAVLTF
NA,NA,TRBJ1-3,TRBV10-3,TGTGCCATCAGTGAGTCTCTTGACGGACTGGGAAACACCATATATTTT,CAISESLDGLGNTIYF
NA,TRBD1,TRBJ1-1,TRBV10-3,TGTGCCACCGAGGGGGCGCGTGGCACTGAAGCTTTCTTT,CATEGARGTEAFF
NA,NA,TRBJ1-2,TRBV4-1,TGCGCCAGCAGCCAAGCGGCGGGCAGGCTGGGAGGATATGGCTACACCTTC,CASSQAAGRLGGYGYTF
NA,TRBD1,TRBJ2-5,TRBV24-1,TGTGCCACCAGTTCGGCAGGGGGCCTGGAGACCCAGTACTTC,CATSSAGGLETQYF
NA,TRBD1,TRBJ2-2,TRBV18,TGTGCCAGCTCACCTGACAGGGGGAGAAGGGAGCTGTTTTTT,CASSPDRGRRELFF
NA,TRBD1,TRBJ1-2,TRBV5-6,TGTGCCAGCAGCTTCGACAGGGTAGCAGCTAACTATGGCTACACCTTC,CASSFDRVAANYGYTF
NA,TRBD1,TRBJ1-1,TRBV6-5,TGTGCCAGCAGCTCACAGGGGGCGGGCACTGAAGCTTTCTTT,CASSSQGAGTEAFF
NA,NA,TRBJ2-1,TRBV19,TGTGCCAGTAGTTCTACAAACAGCGTAGAGCAGTTCTTC,CASSSTNSVEQFF
NA,NA,TRBJ1-1,TRBV14,TGTGCCAGCAGCCAGTTTAACACGAACACTGAAGCTTTCTTT,CASSQFNTNTEAFF
NA,TRBD1,TRBJ2-5,TRBV5-1,TGCGCCAGCAGCCCAAGGACAGGTCAGAGGGAGACCCAGTACTTC,CASSPRTGQRETQYF
NA,TRBD1,TRBJ2-1,TRBV28,TGTGCCAGCACCGACAGGGTTACCTACAATGAGCAGTTCTTC,CASTDRVTYNEQFF
NA,TRBD1,TRBJ1-2,TRBV7-9,TGTGCCAGCAGCCTGGGACAGGGTAACTATGGCTACACCTTC,CASSLGQGNYGYTF
NA,TRBD1,TRBJ2-1,TRBV29-1,TGCAGCGCACCGGACAGGGCAATGTACAATGAGCAGTTCTTC,CSAPDRAMYNEQFF
NA,NA,TRBJ1-6,TRBV28,TGTGCCAGCAGTTTGGCAGGGGATTATTCACCCCTCCACTTT,CASSLAGDYSPLHF
NA,TRBD2,TRBJ2-2,TRBV10-2,TGCGCCAGCAGCCAGGTTCGGGGGAGGGGCACCGGGGAGCTGTTTTTT,CASSQVRGRGTGELFF
once,NA,TRBJ1-1,TRBV12-5,TGTGCTAGTGGTTTCGAGCGGAACACTGAAGCTTTCTTT,CASGFERNTEAFF
NA,NA,TRBJ2-2,TRBV27,TGTGCCAGCAGTTTTACCTCCGAGCACCGGGGAGCTGTTTTT,CASSFTSEHRGAVF
NA,NA,TRBJ2-7,TRBV15,TGTGCCACCAGCACCCCCAGGGATTCTTCCTACGAGCAGTACTTC,CATSTPRDSSYEQYF
NA,TRBD1,TRBJ1-5,TRBV27,TGTGCCAGCGGGACAGGGGACGGCAATCAGCCCCAGCATTTT,CASGTGDGNQPQHF
NA,NA,TRBJ1-2,TRBV27,TGTGCCAGCAGGGACGGTCGGAGGGAGAATGGCTACACCTTC,CASRDGRRENGYTF
NA,NA,TRBJ2-3,TRBV7-7,TGTGCCAGCAGCCGTTCAGGATTTAGCACAGATACGCAGTATTTT,CASSRSGFSTDTQYF
NA,NA,TRBJ2-1,TRBV30,TGTGCCTGGAGTGTAGTTGGTCATAATGAGCAGTTCTTC,CAWSVVGHNEQFF
NA,NA,TRBJ2-1,TRBV18,TGTGCCAGCTCACCACCTGGGGTAGTGTACAATGAGCAGTTCTTC,CASSPPGVVYNEQFF
NA,NA,TRBJ2-7,TRBV28,TGTGCCAGCAGTGGGGTAGGGTTCGAGCAGTACTTC,CASSGVGFEQYF
NA,TRBD1,TRBJ1-1,TRBV19,TGTGCCAGTAGTGATTACCGGGACAGAAGTTCTGAAGCTTTCTTT,CASSDYRDRSSEAFF
NA,NA,TRBJ1-2,TRBV9,TGTGCCAGCAGCCCGGTTGGGGCGGGTGGGTATGGCTACACCTTC,CASSPVGAGGYGYTF
once,NA,TRBJ2-3,TRBV19,TGTGCCAGTACCCCAACAGGGAGTCTGGATACGCAGTATTTT,CASTPTGSLDTQYF
NA,NA,TRBJ2-5,TRBV28,TGTGCCAGCAGTTTTCTGAGGGGCCAAGAGACCCAGTACTTC,CASSFLRGQETQYF
NA,NA,TRBJ2-5,TRBV12-3/TRBV12-4,TGTGCCAGCAGTTCGGGAGAGGGGGAGACCCAGTACTTC,CASSSGEGETQYF
NA,TRBD2,TRBJ2-1,TRBV7-9,TGTGCCAGCAGCTTATCGGGAGGGCCCCATGAGCAGTTCTTC,CASSLSGGPHEQFF
once,TRBD2,TRBJ2-3,TRBV10-2,TGCGCCAGCAGGACTAGCGGGAGGGGGGATACGCAGTATTTT,CASRTSGRGDTQYF
NA,NA,TRBJ2-1,TRBV5-1,TGCGCCAGCAGCTTGGTGCCAGACAATGAGCAGTTCTTC,CASSLVPDNEQFF
NA,NA,TRBJ1-2,TRBV7-2,TGTGCCAGCATCACGCAGGGTAACTATGGCTACACCTTC,CASITQGNYGYTF
NA,NA,TRBJ1-5,TRBV28,TGTGCCAGCATAAGGCCTGGGCCGAGCAATCAGCCCCAGCATTTT,CASIRPGPSNQPQHF
few,TRBD2,TRBJ2-7,TRBV6-5,TGTGCCAGCACCACTAGCGGGATCTACGAGCAGTACTTC,CASTTSGIYEQYF
NA,TRBD1,TRBJ2-7,TRBV3-1/TRBV3-2,TGTGCCAGCGCTCGTCAGGGGGACCACTACGAGCAGTACTTC,CASARQGDHYEQYF
few,NA,TRBJ2-5,TRBV5-1,TGCGCCAGCAGCTTAGGGGGGATCCCCCAAGAGACCCAGTACTTC,CASSLGGIPQETQYF
NA,TRBD1,TRBJ1-1,TRBV30,TGTGCCTGGAGTGTACCTTTCGCGGCTTGGCAGGGGGCACGCGAAGCTTTCTTT,CAWSVPFAAWQGAREAFF
NA,NA,TRBJ1-1,TRBV12-3/TRBV12-4,TGTGCCAGCAGCCTACAGCAGAACACTGAAGCTTTCTTT,CASSLQQNTEAFF
NA,TRBD1,TRBJ2-1,TRBV5-1,TGCGCCAGCAGCTTGAATGGACAGGGGATGGGGGAGCAGTTCTTC,CASSLNGQGMGEQFF
NA,TRBD1,TRBJ2-7,TRBV6-5,TGTGCCAGCAGTCTCGGGACAGGGGGAAAGCAGTACTTC,CASSLGTGGKQYF
NA,TRBD1,TRBJ1-2,TRBV4-2,TGTGCCAGCAGCCAAGGGATGACAGGGGGCCGGCGCTATGGCTACACCTTC,CASSQGMTGGRRYGYTF